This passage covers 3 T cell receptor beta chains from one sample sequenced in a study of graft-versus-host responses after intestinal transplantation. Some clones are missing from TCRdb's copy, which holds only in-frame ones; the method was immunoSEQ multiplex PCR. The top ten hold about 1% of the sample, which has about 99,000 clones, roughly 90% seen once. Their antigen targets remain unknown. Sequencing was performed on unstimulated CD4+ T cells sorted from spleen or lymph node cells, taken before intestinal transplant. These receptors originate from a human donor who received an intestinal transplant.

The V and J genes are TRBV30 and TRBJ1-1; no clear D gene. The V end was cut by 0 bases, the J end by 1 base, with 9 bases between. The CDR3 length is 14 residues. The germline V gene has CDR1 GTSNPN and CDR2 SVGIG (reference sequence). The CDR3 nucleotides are TGTGCCTGGAGTGTCTGGGGTCGGAACACTGAAGCTTTCTTT. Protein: CAWSVWGRNTEAFF.

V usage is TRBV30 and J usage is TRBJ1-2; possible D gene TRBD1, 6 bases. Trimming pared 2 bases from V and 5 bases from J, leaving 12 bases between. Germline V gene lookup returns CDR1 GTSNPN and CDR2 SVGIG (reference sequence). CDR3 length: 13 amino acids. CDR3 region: CAWSQGIGYGYTF. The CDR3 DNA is TGTGCCTGGAGTCAGGGGATAGGGTATGGCTACACCTTC.

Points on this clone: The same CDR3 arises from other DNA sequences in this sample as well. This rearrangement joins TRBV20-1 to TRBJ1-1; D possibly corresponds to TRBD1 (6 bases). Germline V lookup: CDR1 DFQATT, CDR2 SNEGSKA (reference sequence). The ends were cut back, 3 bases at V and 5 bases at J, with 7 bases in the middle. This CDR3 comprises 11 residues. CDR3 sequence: CSARTGTEAFF. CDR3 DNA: TGCAGTGCTAGGACAGGTACTGAAGCTTTCTTT.